This T cell receptor (beta chain) was sequenced during a study of OX40 agonist ivuxolimab in advanced cancers. This clone was found once. The CDR3 extends over 14 amino acids. Germline CDR1 and CDR2: SGHTA and FQGNSA. V dropped 5 bases and J dropped 1 base, with 11 bases sitting between them. Some clones are missing from TCRdb's copy, which holds only in-frame ones; the method was immunoSEQ multiplex PCR. The data show tens of thousands of clones, 75% to 90% seen once. This chain connects TRBV7-2 to TRBJ2-5; maybe TRBD2 (6 bases). This clonotype was sampled from an adult with an advanced solid tumor such as melanoma, head and neck, liver or kidney cancer. The sample consisted of CD4+ or CD8+ T cells sorted from blood, taken in a trial of the OX40 agonist ivuxolimab. CDR3 DNA sequence: TGTGCCAGCAGCCGCCGGGGGTCCCAAGAGACCCAGTACTTC. The encoded protein is CASSRRGSQETQYF.